One T cell receptor (beta chain) is described in this entry. Its target is unknown. The entry originates in a study of T cell responses to AZD1222 COVID-19 vaccine. Clones were read by immunoSEQ multiplex PCR, and TCRdb kept only the in-frame ones, dropping some. The data show around 200,000 clones, 90% to 95% seen once. Study-level results: Donors were chiefly white British, with a greater number of females, and clonal diversity was perhaps underestimated. Researchers report vaccine-associated CD4 TCRs spanning spike, with dominance at 160-218 and 743-854. Following two doses of AZD1222, Spike-specific TCR breadth and depth rose.

Trimming cost V 3 bases and J 3 bases, with 8 bases left between them. Germline V CDR1 and CDR2: KGHSH, LQKENI. The CDR3 covers 14 residues. The J gene is TRBJ2-2, the V gene TRBV18, with D uncertain. Sample: peripheral blood, taken 28 days after the second AZD1222 dose. The receptor's source is an adult who received the AZD1222 COVID-19 vaccine. For the CDR3, the DNA is TGTGCCAGCTCACCGCTAGTCTACACCGGGGAGCTGTTTTTT. It yields the protein CASSPLVYTGELFF.